These 13 T cell receptor beta chains share one sample of origin, sequenced in a study of T cells after yellow fever vaccination. MiXCR was run by TCRdb on the 5' RACE reads, yielding one entry per CDR3 protein. The sample records about 240,000 distinct CDR3 sequences, over 3% being singletons. This material consisted of PBMCs, taken 15 days after the yellow fever booster vaccination. The receptors stem from a man aged 18 to 29 who received the YFV17D yellow fever vaccine.

At least ten counts were recorded for this clonotype. This sequence joins TRBV7-2 and TRBJ1-5; 8 bases are shared with TRBD1. The CDR3 runs to 15 residues. After removal of 1 base from V and 4 bases from J, the junction contained 3 bases not matched to a gene. Germline V gene data show CDR1 as SGHTA and CDR2 as FQGNSA. The CDR3: CASSLVRGRNQPQHF. The CDR3, as DNA: TGTGCCAGCAGCTTAGTCAGGGGGCGGAATCAGCCCCAGCATTTT.

This clonotype showed up many times. The V call is TRBV12-3 or TRBV12-4, the J call TRBJ1-6; 10 nucleotides align to TRBD1. Trimming removed 7 bases from V and 3 bases from J; junction bases left unmatched: 12. This CDR3 has 18 amino acids. CDR3 protein: CASTSLPGQGIYNSPLHF. The CDR3 DNA reads TGTGCCAGCACTTCCCTCCCGGGACAGGGGATCTATAATTCACCCCTCCACTTT.

The rearrangement uses TRBV5-1 and TRBJ2-7; D is unresolved. Germline V gives CDR1 SGHRS, CDR2 YFSETQ. This CDR3 has 14 residues. V was pared by 1 base and J by 0 bases, with 8 bases between. CDR3 amino acids: CASSLTVRSYEQYF. CDR3 nucleotides: TGCGCCAGCAGCTTGACGGTCCGCTCCTACGAGCAGTACTTC.

This clonotype has a count of ten or more. The V and J genes are TRBV5-1 and TRBJ2-1, with 8 bases that match TRBD2. V dropped 3 bases and J dropped 8; count of bases not matched to a gene: 10. The germline V gene encodes CDR1 SGHRS and CDR2 YFSETQ. The CDR3 has 15 amino acids. CDR3 bases: TGCGCCAGCAGCTCTGGGGCGGGGGGTCACGATGAGCAGTTCTTC. The encoded protein is CASSSGAGGHDEQFF.

This clonotype was detected ten times or more. V gene TRBV7-2 combines with J gene TRBJ2-7, with 8 bases identical to TRBD1. V lost 5 bases, J lost 6 bases, and 9 bases stayed unmatched. This CDR3 has 14 amino acids. CDR1 is SGHTA, CDR2 FQGNSA, per germline. This CDR3 reads CASSARTGIGEQYF. CDR3 bases: TGTGCCAGCAGCGCTCGGACAGGGATTGGCGAGCAGTACTTC.

Ten or more counts support this clonotype. Germline and junction disagree at one end, which may indicate a read error. V is TRBV6-5 and J is TRBJ2-7, with TRBD2 matching over 12 bases. The germline V gene encodes CDR1 MNHEY and CDR2 SVGAGI. This CDR3 has 16 residues. The CDR3, as DNA: TGTGCCAGCAGTAACTCCCTAGCGGGGGGGCACTACGAGCAGTACTTC. Translated: CASSNSLAGGHYEQYF.

This clonotype showed up many times. The chain uses TRBV6-6 and TRBJ1-2, with D maybe TRBD1 (5 bases). Germline V gene data show CDR1 as MNHNY and CDR2 as SVGAGI (reference sequence). Trimming pared 6 bases from V and 6 bases from J, leaving 14 bases between. The CDR3 loop spans 13 amino acids. The CDR3 is CASRRGDSDGYTF. As DNA, the CDR3 is TGTGCCAGCAGAAGAGGGGATTCCGATGGCTACACCTTC.

This clonotype has ten or more counts. The rearrangement uses TRBV20-1 and TRBJ2-7; 10 positions agree with TRBD1. The J segment lost 2 bases and the V segment lost 3 bases, leaving 16 bases of the junction unmatched. Germline CDR1 and CDR2: DFQATT and SNEGSKA (reference sequence). CDR3 size: 18 residues. CDR3 region: CSARGSTGGDSFTYEQYF. As DNA, the CDR3 is TGCAGTGCTAGGGGTTCGACAGGGGGCGATAGTTTCACCTACGAGCAGTACTTC.

There are many counts of this clonotype. The gene calls are TRBV18 and TRBJ2-1; 8 positions agree with TRBD1. CDR1 KGHSH and CDR2 LQKENI come from the germline V gene. The CDR3 covers 15 residues. With V trimmed by 2 bases and J by 5 bases, 5 bases remained unmatched. CDR3 sequence (DNA): TGTGCCAGCTCACCAGTCAGGGGGCAAGACAATGAGCAGTTCTTC. It specifies CASSPVRGQDNEQFF.

This clonotype has ten or more counts. This rearrangement joins TRBV28 to TRBJ2-7, with D possibly being TRBD2 (5 bases). Germline V gene sequence: CDR1 MDHEN, CDR2 SYDVKM. The CDR3 is 14 residues long. With 1 base removed from V and 3 bases from J, the gap between germline ends came to 10 bases. CDR3: CASSLSGFSYEQYF. CDR3 sequence (DNA): TGTGCCAGCAGTTTATCGGGATTCAGCTACGAGCAGTACTTC.

This clonotype was seen only a few times. V usage is TRBV10-3 and J usage is TRBJ1-2, with unresolved D. Between the trimmed V and J ends, which lost 4 bases and 4 bases, there was a span of 10 bases. The CDR3 spans 13 residues. CDR1 and CDR2 from the germline V gene are ENHRY and SYGVKD. The CDR3 sequence is CAISVGGSYGYTF. The CDR3 DNA reads TGTGCCATCAGTGTGGGTGGTAGCTATGGCTACACCTTC.

This clonotype has ten or more counts. The rearrangement links TRBV7-3 to TRBJ1-6, with D tentatively TRBD1 (5 bases). V was trimmed by 5 bases and J by 7 bases, leaving 9 bases between them. The V gene's germline CDR1 is SGHTA and CDR2 FQGTGA. CDR3 length: 13 residues. DNA for the CDR3: TGTGCCAGCAGCCCGACAGCAAATTCACCCCTCCACTTT. Encoded protein: CASSPTANSPLHF.

This clonotype was counted many times. V usage is TRBV7-9 and J usage is TRBJ1-5; no firm D call. The CDR3 is 15 amino acids. The ends were cut back, 5 bases at V and 0 bases at J, with 11 bases in the middle. Germline V gives CDR1 SEHNR, CDR2 FQNEAQ (reference sequence). CDR3 in DNA: TGTGCCAGCAGCCCAGTCGGCACTAGCAATCAGCCCCAGCATTTT. It encodes CASSPVGTSNQPQHF.